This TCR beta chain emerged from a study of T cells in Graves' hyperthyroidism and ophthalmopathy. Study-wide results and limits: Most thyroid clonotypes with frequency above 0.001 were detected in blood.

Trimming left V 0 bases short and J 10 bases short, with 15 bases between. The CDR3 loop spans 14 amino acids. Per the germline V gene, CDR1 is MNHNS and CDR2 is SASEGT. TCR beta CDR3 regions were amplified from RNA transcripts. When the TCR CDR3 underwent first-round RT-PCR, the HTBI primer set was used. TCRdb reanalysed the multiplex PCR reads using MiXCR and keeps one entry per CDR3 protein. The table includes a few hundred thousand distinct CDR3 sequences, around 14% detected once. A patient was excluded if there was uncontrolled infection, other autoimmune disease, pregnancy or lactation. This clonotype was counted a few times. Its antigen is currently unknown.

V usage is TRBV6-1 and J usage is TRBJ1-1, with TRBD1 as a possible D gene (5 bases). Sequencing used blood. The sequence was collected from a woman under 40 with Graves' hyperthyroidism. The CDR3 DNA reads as TGTGCCAGCAGTGAAGCGGACCTCGGGGCATCAGCTTTCTTT. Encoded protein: CASSEADLGASAFF.